This T cell receptor beta chain was captured in a study of T cell responses to AZD1222 COVID-19 vaccine. A remark on this clone: What it binds is unknown.

Whole-study results and caveats: Donors skewed white British and female; clonal diversity was possibly underestimated. Following two doses of AZD1222, Spike-specific TCR breadth and depth rose.

Assay used: immunoSEQ multiplex PCR; TCRdb lists only in-frame clones, some missing. The sample holds approximately 140,000 clones, 80% to 95% seen once. Specimen: peripheral blood, collected 28 days after the second AZD1222 dose. This receptor was obtained from an adult who received the AZD1222 COVID-19 vaccine.

The CDR3 region has the DNA TGCGCCAGCAGCCAAGAACGGACCAGGGGCCGACATGGCTACACCTTC. This translates into CASSQERTRGRHGYTF. This rearrangement joins TRBV4-3 to TRBJ1-2; weak D call: TRBD1 (6 bases). CDR1 LGHNA and CDR2 YSLEER come from the germline V gene. V was cut by 0 bases and J by 6 bases, with 17 bases left in between. The CDR3 length is 16 residues.